This T cell receptor beta chain was sequenced during a study of blood T cells in healthy people across ages. Next came a second PCR, run for about 7 to 12 cycles, which used a sample-barcoded 5' primer along with a J-beta primer mix. TCRdb recomputed calls from the 5' RACE reads with MiXCR, one row per CDR3 protein. The sample carries more than 750,000 distinct CDR3 sequences, almost 30% recorded once. The length of the CDR3 is 14 residues. In germline, CDR1 is SGHRS, CDR2 YFSETQ. This clonotype was recorded at least ten times. One end of the junction varies from germline; a read error may be responsible. The same sample was also studied in work on T cells of mothers and their children. That paper adds: It was found that thymic selection shapes TCR recombination output similarly in related and unrelated pairs. The authors found no persistent microchimeric T cell clones.

The chain carries TRBV5-1 and TRBJ2-7; 8 bases match TRBD1. This clonotype was sampled from a middle-aged woman in good health. Sample: blood. In DNA form, the CDR3 reads TGTGCCAGCAGCTTAGGACAGGGCCCCTACGAGCAGTACTTC. Encoded protein: CASSLGQGPYEQYF.